The 26 T cell receptor beta chains listed next were all sequenced from one sample in a study of blood T cell repertoires in COVID-19. The data were produced by immunoSEQ multiplex PCR, yet TCRdb's version contains in-frame clones alone and is incomplete. The sample records around 300,000 clones, about nine tenths being singletons. Sequenced: peripheral blood. The receptors originated from a woman in her thirties with COVID-19, enrolled during active disease.

This chain uses TRBV21-1 with TRBJ2-5; the DNA was not compared with TRBD1, the D call given in the table. TRBV21-1 is listed as a pseudogene. The CDR3 length is 14 residues. The CDR3 bases are TGTGCCAGCAGCAACGGCAGGGTCGCGGAGACCCAGTACTTC. It yields the protein CASSNGRVAETQYF.

The rearrangement joins TRBV28 to TRBJ1-2; 11 bases fit TRBD1. The CDR3 totals 16 residues. The junction had 9 bases not matched to a gene; V was cut back by 6 bases and J by 3 bases. The V gene's germline CDR1 is MDHEN and CDR2 SYDVKM. CDR3 region: CASRKPAGQGDYGYTF. CDR3 DNA sequence: TGTGCCAGCAGGAAACCCGCGGGACAGGGGGACTATGGCTACACCTTC.

This clone was observed a single time. V and J are TRBV19 and TRBJ2-3; 7 bases align to TRBD1. Per germline, CDR1 LNHDA and CDR2 SQIVND (reference sequence). The CDR3 runs 15 residues. The J segment lost 4 bases and the V segment lost 3 bases, leaving 7 bases of the junction unmatched. For the CDR3, the DNA is TGTGCCAGTAGTATGGGCCAGGGGGTCGCAGATACGCAGTATTTT. It encodes CASSMGQGVADTQYF.

This clone was detected only once. The chain has TRBV6-5 and TRBJ1-2; D not resolved. The length of the CDR3 is 12 residues. Trimming pared 10 bases from V and 4 bases from J, leaving 13 bases between. Germline V gene lookup returns CDR1 MNHEY and CDR2 SVGAGI. CDR3 coding DNA: TGTGCCACTATGCGGGAGCCCTATGGCTACACCTTC. It is translated as CATMREPYGYTF.

V usage is TRBV27 and J usage is TRBJ2-1; 7 nucleotides agree with TRBD1. The CDR3 consists of 16 residues. J gave up 7 bases and V 6 bases, and 15 bases lay outside the gene matches. Per the germline V gene, CDR1 is MNHEY and CDR2 is SMNVEV (reference sequence). The CDR3 region has the DNA TGTGCCAGCAGGTTAGAGGGGGCAGGGGGTAGGAATGAGCAGTTCTTC. Its translation is CASRLEGAGGRNEQFF.

This clone was picked up one time. CDR3 sequence: CASSLDGGRVDTQYF. CDR3 in DNA: TGTGCCAGCAGCTTGGATGGCGGGAGAGTCGATACGCAGTATTTT. The J gene is TRBJ2-3, the V gene TRBV5-4, with 7 nucleotides matching TRBD2. This CDR3 comprises 15 residues. Germline V gene sequence: CDR1 SGHNT, CDR2 YYREEE (reference sequence). J lost 6 bases, V lost 0 bases, and 7 bases had no gene match.

This sequence joins TRBV4-2 and TRBJ1-1; TRBD1 matches 9 bases. The V gene's germline CDR1 is LGHNA and CDR2 YNFKEQ. J gave up 4 bases and V 4 bases, and 7 bases lay outside the gene matches. There are 15 residues in the CDR3. The CDR3 sequence: CASSRTGEPSTEAFF. The CDR3 DNA follows: TGTGCCAGCAGCCGGACAGGGGAACCTAGCACTGAAGCTTTCTTT.

J is TRBJ2-2 and V is TRBV10-3, with TRBD2 matching 10 bases. Germline-derived CDR1 and CDR2 are ENHRY and SYGVKD. This CDR3 is 16 amino acids long. V lost 4 bases, J lost 7 bases, and 9 bases stayed unmatched. CDR3 sequence reads: CAISAPLAGAGGELFF. The CDR3 DNA reads TGTGCCATCAGTGCCCCCCTAGCGGGAGCAGGCGGGGAGCTGTTTTTT.

The V and J genes are TRBV18 and TRBJ2-7, with D possibly matching TRBD1 (6 bases). The CDR3 totals 14 residues. The V and J ends lost 2 bases and 4 bases respectively, with 12 bases between them. Germline CDR1 is KGHSH and CDR2 is LQKENI. The CDR3 protein is CASSPEQGGYEQYF. The CDR3 DNA reads as TGTGCCAGCTCACCAGAACAAGGGGGATACGAGCAGTACTTC.

The chain carries TRBV6-6 and TRBJ1-2; perhaps TRBD1 as D (5 bases). Trimming cost V 5 bases and J 7 bases, with 11 bases left between them. CDR1 and CDR2 (germline): MNHNY, SVGAGI (reference sequence). This CDR3 is 12 amino acids long. The CDR3 sequence: CASSPGSGGYTF. CDR3 bases: TGTGCCAGCAGTCCAGGGTCGGGTGGCTACACCTTC.

The chain recombines TRBV28 with TRBJ1-4, with TRBD1 as a possible D gene (5 bases). CDR3 length: 14 residues. Trimming cost V 6 bases and J 8 bases, with 16 bases left between them. Germline V CDR1 and CDR2: MDHEN, SYDVKM. In DNA form, the CDR3 reads TGTGCCAGCAGCCTCCAGGCAGGGAAGGAAAAACTGTTTTTT. Translated: CASSLQAGKEKLFF.

J is TRBJ1-4 and V is TRBV7-9; 8 nucleotides line up with TRBD1. The CDR3 runs 16 residues. Looked up from germline, CDR1 is SEHNR and CDR2 is FQNEAQ (reference sequence). J gave up 7 bases and V 0 bases, and 7 bases lay outside the gene matches. The CDR3 protein is CASSLAQTGVAEKLFF. CDR3 in DNA: TGTGCCAGCAGCTTAGCCCAGACAGGGGTCGCTGAAAAACTGTTTTTT.

The rearrangement uses TRBV28 and TRBJ2-1; TRBD1 is a possible D gene (6 bases). This CDR3 is 11 amino acids long. In germline, CDR1 is MDHEN, CDR2 SYDVKM. V dropped 7 bases and J dropped 10 bases, with 11 bases sitting between them. The CDR3 region has the DNA TGTGCCAGCAATACCGGGACAGAGCAGTTCTTC. Translation: CASNTGTEQFF.

Written as DNA, the CDR3 is TGCGCCAGCAGTGAAGAGACAGGGGGCGGATTTGGCTACACCTTC. Translating gives CASSEETGGGFGYTF. The J gene is TRBJ1-2, the V gene TRBV10-1; 10 bases are a match to TRBD1. Germline lookup yields CDR1 WNHNN and CDR2 SYGVQD (reference sequence). This CDR3 comprises 15 residues. With 3 bases clipped from V and 7 bases from J, the junction kept 8 bases outside the gene matches.

This clone is a singleton in its sample. The chain joins TRBV28 to TRBJ2-1; tentative D call: TRBD2 (5 bases). CDR1 is MDHEN, CDR2 SYDVKM, per germline. CDR3 length: 17 residues. V lost 3 bases, J lost 5 bases, and 20 bases lay in between. The CDR3 region has the DNA TGTGCCAGCAGTTTGCTTCCAACCGGGGTCATACACAATGAGCAGTTCTTC. Translated: CASSLLPTGVIHNEQFF. Together with reference TRBV28 and TRBJ2-1, the CDR3 gives the full variable domain: DVKVTQSSRYLVKRTGEKVFLECVQDMDHENMFWYRQDPGLGLRLIYFSYDVKMKEKGDIPEGYSVSREKKERFSLILESASTNQTSMYLCASSLLPTGVIHNEQFFGPGTRLTVL.

This clone was recorded once. The genes are TRBV9 and TRBJ2-3; TRBD2 matches at 7 bases. CDR3 length: 14 amino acids. The junction had 0 bases not matched to a gene; V was cut back by 0 bases and J by 2 bases. Germline CDR1 and CDR2: SGDLS and YYNGEE. The CDR3 region has the DNA TGTGCCAGCAGCGTAGGGGACTACACAGATACGCAGTATTTT. Translation: CASSVGDYTDTQYF.

CDR3 DNA: TGTGCCAGCAGTCCCACGGACAAGCCTGAAGCTTTCTTT. Protein product: CASSPTDKPEAFF. The chain has TRBV28 and TRBJ1-1; tentative D call: TRBD1 (5 bases). In germline, CDR1 is MDHEN, CDR2 SYDVKM. The CDR3 sequence is 13 residues long. V lost 5 bases and J lost 6, with 13 bases in between.

V gene TRBV7-2 combines with J gene TRBJ2-7; D possibly corresponds to TRBD1 (6 bases). V was pared by 4 bases and J by 0 bases, with 10 bases between. The CDR3 has 14 residues. Germline V CDR1 and CDR2: SGHTA, FQGNSA. The CDR3 spells CASSSTGGSYEQYF. The CDR3 DNA reads TGTGCCAGCAGCTCGACAGGTGGCTCCTACGAGCAGTACTTC.

The chain uses TRBV30 and TRBJ1-1; 7 nucleotides line up with TRBD1. CDR1 and CDR2 from the germline V gene are GTSNPN and SVGIG (reference sequence). CDR3 size: 13 residues. V shed 4 bases, J shed 0 bases, and the junction held 2 bases outside the gene matches. The DNA for the CDR3 is TGTGCCTGGAAAGGGACAGTGAACACTGAAGCTTTCTTT. It specifies CAWKGTVNTEAFF.

V is TRBV5-1 and J is TRBJ2-3; tentative D call: TRBD2 (6 bases). The CDR3 extends over 16 amino acids. Trimming removed 2 bases at V and 4 bases at J, with 17 bases between. CDR1 and CDR2 (germline): SGHRS, YFSETQ. CDR3 sequence: CASSFSGTPTPDTQYF. The CDR3 nucleotides are TGCGCCAGCAGCTTTTCCGGGACTCCAACCCCAGATACGCAGTATTTT.

The V and J genes are TRBV6-1 and TRBJ2-1; the match to TRBD1 covers 9 bases. CDR1 and CDR2 from the germline V gene are MNHNS and SASEGT. V trimming: 2 bases; J trimming: 8 bases; junction bases outside the gene matches: 7. There are 15 residues in the CDR3. The CDR3 loop is CASSERDRDVHEQFF. CDR3 DNA sequence: TGTGCCAGCAGTGAACGGGACAGGGACGTCCATGAGCAGTTCTTC.

The chain employs TRBV4-1 and TRBJ1-2; 9 bases align to TRBD1. Germline loops: CDR1 MGHRA, CDR2 YSYEKL. Trimming removed 0 bases from V and 2 bases from J; junction bases left unmatched: 4. The CDR3 has 16 residues. CDR3: CASSQDGTGINYGYTF. In nucleotides, the CDR3 is TGCGCCAGCAGCCAAGACGGGACAGGGATAAACTATGGCTACACCTTC.

V gene TRBV30 combines with J gene TRBJ1-3; D perhaps matches TRBD1 (5 bases). Between the trimmed V and J ends, which lost 2 bases and 5 bases, there was a span of 7 bases. Germline V gene data show CDR1 as GTSNPN and CDR2 as SVGIG (reference sequence). The CDR3 runs 12 residues. CDR3 in DNA: TGTGCCTGGAGTTCAGGGAGAAACACCATATATTTT. The encoded protein is CAWSSGRNTIYF.

V usage is TRBV11-2 and J usage is TRBJ1-1; the match to TRBD1 covers 7 bases. In germline, CDR1 is SGHAT, CDR2 FQNNGV. The V gene end was trimmed by 5 bases and the J gene end by 3 bases; junction bases not matched to a gene: 3. The CDR3 covers 13 residues. CDR3 bases: TGTGCCAGCAGCCGGACAGGCTACACTGAAGCTTTCTTT. Translating gives CASSRTGYTEAFF.

The chain employs TRBV27 and TRBJ2-7; D might be TRBD1 (5 bases). Germline CDR1 is MNHEY and CDR2 is SMNVEV (reference sequence). Trimming took off 5 bases at V and 3 bases at J, with 14 bases between the two ends. The CDR3 totals 14 residues. The CDR3 protein is CASSPGIGLYEQYF. In DNA, the CDR3 is TGTGCCAGCAGTCCAGGGATAGGGCTCTACGAGCAGTACTTC.

The rearrangement links TRBV5-1 to TRBJ2-7, with 7 bases fitting TRBD2. Per the germline V gene, CDR1 is SGHRS and CDR2 is YFSETQ. CDR3 size: 17 residues. V lost 1 base and J lost 0; bases outside the gene matches: 10. CDR3 sequence: CASSLFLSGLSSYEQYF. The CDR3 DNA sequence: TGCGCCAGCAGCTTGTTTCTCTCGGGACTAAGCTCCTACGAGCAGTACTTC.